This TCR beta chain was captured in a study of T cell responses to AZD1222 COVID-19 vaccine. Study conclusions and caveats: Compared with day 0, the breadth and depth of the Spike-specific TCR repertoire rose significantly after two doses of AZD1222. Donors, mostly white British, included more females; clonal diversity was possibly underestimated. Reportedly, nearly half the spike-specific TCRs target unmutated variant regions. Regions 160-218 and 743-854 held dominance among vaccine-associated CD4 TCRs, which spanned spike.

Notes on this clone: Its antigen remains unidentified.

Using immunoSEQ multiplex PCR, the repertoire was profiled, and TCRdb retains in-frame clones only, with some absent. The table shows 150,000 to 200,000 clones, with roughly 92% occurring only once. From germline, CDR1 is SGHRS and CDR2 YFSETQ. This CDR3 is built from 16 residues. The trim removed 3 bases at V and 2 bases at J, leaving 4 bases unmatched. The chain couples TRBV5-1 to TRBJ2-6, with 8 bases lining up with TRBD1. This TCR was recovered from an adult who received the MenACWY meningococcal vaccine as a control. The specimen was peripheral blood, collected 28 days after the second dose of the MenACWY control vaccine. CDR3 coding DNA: TGCGCCAGCAGCTCGGGACAGGCGGCTGGGGCCAACGTCCTGACTTTC. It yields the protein CASSSGQAAGANVLTF.